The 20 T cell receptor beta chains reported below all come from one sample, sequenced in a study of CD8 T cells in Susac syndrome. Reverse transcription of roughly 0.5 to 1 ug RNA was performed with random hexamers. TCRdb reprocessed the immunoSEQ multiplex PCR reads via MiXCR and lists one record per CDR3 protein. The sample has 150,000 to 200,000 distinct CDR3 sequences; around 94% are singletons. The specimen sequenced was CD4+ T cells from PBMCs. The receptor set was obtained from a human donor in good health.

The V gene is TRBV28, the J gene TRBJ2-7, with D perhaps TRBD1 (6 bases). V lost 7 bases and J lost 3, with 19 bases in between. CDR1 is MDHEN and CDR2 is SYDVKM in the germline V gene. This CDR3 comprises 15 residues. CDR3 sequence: CASIFTQGLGYEQYF. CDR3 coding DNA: TGTGCCAGCATATTCACACAGGGTTTGGGCTACGAGCAGTACTTC.

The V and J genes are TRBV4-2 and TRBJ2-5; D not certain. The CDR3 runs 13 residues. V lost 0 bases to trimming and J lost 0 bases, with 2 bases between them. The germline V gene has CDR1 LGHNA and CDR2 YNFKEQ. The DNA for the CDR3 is TGTGCCAGCAGCCAAGATCACCAAGAGACCCAGTACTTC. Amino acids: CASSQDHQETQYF.

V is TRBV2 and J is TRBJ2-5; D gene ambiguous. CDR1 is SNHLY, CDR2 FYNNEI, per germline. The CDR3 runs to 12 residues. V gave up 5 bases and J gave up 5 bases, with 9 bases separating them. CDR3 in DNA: TGTGCCAGCAGTTCTTCCGGGGAGACCCAGTACTTC. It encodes CASSSSGETQYF.

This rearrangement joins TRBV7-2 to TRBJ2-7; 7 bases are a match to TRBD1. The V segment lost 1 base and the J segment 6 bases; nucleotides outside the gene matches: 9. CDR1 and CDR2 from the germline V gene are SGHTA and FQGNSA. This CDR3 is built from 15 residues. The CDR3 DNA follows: TGTGCCAGCAGCTTAGGACAGGGCATATCGAGCGAGCAGTACTTC. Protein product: CASSLGQGISSEQYF.

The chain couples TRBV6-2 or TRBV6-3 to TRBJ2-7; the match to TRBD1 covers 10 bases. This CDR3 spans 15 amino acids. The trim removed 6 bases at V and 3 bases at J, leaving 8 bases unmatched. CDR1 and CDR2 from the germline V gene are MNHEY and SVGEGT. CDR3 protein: CASRGQGGYSYEQYF. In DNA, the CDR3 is TGTGCCAGCAGAGGACAGGGGGGCTACAGCTACGAGCAGTACTTC.

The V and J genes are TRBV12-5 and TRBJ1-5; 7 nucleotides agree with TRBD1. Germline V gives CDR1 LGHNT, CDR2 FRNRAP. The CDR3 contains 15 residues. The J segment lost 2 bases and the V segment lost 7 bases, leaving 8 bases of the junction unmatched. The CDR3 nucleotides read TGTGCTAGTGCCCCAGGAGACAGGGGCAATCAGCCCCAGCATTTT. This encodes CASAPGDRGNQPQHF.

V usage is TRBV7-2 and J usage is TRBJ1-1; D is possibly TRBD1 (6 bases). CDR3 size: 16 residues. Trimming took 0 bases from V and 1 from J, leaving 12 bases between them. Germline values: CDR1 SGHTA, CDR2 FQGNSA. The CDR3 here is CASSLAHWTENTEAFF. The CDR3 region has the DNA TGTGCCAGCAGCTTAGCCCACTGGACAGAGAACACTGAAGCTTTCTTT.

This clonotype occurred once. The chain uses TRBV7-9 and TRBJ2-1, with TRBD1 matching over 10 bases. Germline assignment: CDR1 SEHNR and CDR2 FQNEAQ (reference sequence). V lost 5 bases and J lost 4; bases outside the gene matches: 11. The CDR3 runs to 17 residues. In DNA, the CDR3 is TGTGCCAGCAGCCCCTCGGTCAGGGACAGGGGTTACAATGAGCAGTTCTTC. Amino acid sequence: CASSPSVRDRGYNEQFF.

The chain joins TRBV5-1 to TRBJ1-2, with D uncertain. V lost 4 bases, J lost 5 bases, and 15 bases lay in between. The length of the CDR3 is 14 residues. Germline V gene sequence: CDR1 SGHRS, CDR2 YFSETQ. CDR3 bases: TGCGCCAGCAGCGACCTCACGGAGGAGTATGGCTACACCTTC. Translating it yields CASSDLTEEYGYTF.

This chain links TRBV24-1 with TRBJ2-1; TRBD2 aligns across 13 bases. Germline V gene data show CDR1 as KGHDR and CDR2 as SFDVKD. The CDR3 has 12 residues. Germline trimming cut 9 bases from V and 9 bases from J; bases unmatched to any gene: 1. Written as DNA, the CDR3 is TGTGCCACCCGACTAGCGGGGGGTGAGCAGTTCTTC. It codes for CATRLAGGEQFF.

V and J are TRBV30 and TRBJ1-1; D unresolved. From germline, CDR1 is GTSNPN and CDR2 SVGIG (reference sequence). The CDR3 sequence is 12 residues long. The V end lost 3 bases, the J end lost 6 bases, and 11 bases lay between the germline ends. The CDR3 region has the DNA TGTGCCTGGAGATCAACTGGGGCTGAAGCTTTCTTT. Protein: CAWRSTGAEAFF.

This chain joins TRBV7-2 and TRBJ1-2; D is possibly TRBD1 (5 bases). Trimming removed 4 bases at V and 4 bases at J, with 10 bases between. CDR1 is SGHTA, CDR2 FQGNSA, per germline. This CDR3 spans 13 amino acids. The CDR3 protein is CASSSREAYGYTF. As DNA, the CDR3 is TGTGCCAGCAGCTCCAGGGAGGCCTATGGCTACACCTTC.

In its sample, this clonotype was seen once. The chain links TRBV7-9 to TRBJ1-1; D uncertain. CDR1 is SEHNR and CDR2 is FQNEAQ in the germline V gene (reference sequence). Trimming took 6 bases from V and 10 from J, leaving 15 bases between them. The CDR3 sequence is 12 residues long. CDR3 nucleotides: TGTGCCAGCAGTCCGGACGGCTTGTCAGCTTTCTTT. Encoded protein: CASSPDGLSAFF.

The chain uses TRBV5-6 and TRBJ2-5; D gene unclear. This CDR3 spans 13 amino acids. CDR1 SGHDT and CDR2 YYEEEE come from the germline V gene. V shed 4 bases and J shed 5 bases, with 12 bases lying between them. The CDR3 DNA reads TGTGCCAGCAGCATGGCTCTCGAGGAGACCCAGTACTTC. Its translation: CASSMALEETQYF.

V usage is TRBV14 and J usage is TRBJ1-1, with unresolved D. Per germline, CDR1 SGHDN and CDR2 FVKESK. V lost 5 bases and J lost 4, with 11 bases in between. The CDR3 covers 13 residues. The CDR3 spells CASSVVGATEAFF. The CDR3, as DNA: TGTGCCAGCAGCGTCGTAGGAGCCACTGAAGCTTTCTTT.

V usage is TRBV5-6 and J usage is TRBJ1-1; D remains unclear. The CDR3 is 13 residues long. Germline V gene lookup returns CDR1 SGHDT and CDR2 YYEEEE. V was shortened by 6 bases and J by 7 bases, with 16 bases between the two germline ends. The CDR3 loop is CASTPRGQREAFF. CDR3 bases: TGTGCCAGCACTCCGCGAGGGCAACGTGAAGCTTTCTTT.

The CDR3 sequence: CAISDEASVMAFF. CDR3 nucleotides: TGTGCCATCAGTGACGAGGCGTCGGTCATGGCTTTCTTT. This chain links TRBV10-3 with TRBJ1-1; unclear D gene. The germline CDR1 and CDR2 sequences are ENHRY and SYGVKD. Trimming stripped 3 bases from V and 11 bases from J, with 16 bases between. This CDR3 comprises 13 residues.

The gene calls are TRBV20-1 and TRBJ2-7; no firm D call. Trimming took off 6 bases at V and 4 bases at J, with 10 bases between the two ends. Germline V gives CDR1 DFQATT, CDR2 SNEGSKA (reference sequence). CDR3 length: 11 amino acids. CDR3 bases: TGCAGTGCCGATATTGATTACGAGCAGTACTTC. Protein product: CSADIDYEQYF.

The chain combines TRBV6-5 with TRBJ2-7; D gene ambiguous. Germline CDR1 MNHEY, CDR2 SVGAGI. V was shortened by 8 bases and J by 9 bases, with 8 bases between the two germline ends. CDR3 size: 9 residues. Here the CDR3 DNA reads TGTGCCAGCCCCACCGGGCAGTACTTC. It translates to CASPTGQYF.

In DNA form, the CDR3 reads TGCAGTGCTAGAGATACCCGCGGGGGGGACAATGAGCAGTTCTTC. Its protein product is CSARDTRGGDNEQFF. This rearrangement joins TRBV20-1 to TRBJ2-1, with 9 positions matching TRBD2. The CDR3 has 15 amino acids. V shed 0 bases and J 5 bases; nucleotides not matched to a gene: 5. Germline V gene sequence: CDR1 DFQATT, CDR2 SNEGSKA (reference sequence).